A selection of T cell receptor beta chains follows, all from one sample in a study of PD-L1 blockade in urothelial cancer. Here immunoSEQ multiplex PCR was the method, and the copy in TCRdb shows in-frame clones only, minus some. The sample consists of some 100,000 clones, 90% to 95% of them appearing once. The source material was PBMCs, sampled around atezolizumab (anti-PD-L1) treatment. The source of these receptors is a woman older than 75 with urothelial cancer. Each CDR3 is given with its conserved first and last residue.

j_gene | v_gene | CDR3aa
TRBJ2-3 | TRBV7-7 | CASSPLAGSTDTQYF
TRBJ2-2 | TRBV7-3 | CASSSQSNTGELFF
TRBJ2-3 | TRBV4-1 | CASSHDSGRPDTQYF
TRBJ1-1 | TRBV7-2 | CASGRRTEAFF
TRBJ2-2 | TRBV19 | CATRTGALNTGELFF
TRBJ2-5 | TRBV9 | CASSAGSGQETQYF
TRBJ1-3 | TRBV7-2 | CASSLARDSGNTIYF
TRBJ1-2 | TRBV28 | CASSLTGNYGYTF
TRBJ1-1 | TRBV19 | CASRETASRPEAFF
TRBJ2-1 | TRBV19 | CASNLGSNEQFF
TRBJ1-5 | TRBV9 | CASSVQGVGQPQHF
TRBJ1-1 | TRBV5-1 | CASSFSGAGSNTEAFF
TRBJ2-7 | TRBV7-2 | CASSVSGRAGNEQYF
TRBJ1-2 | TRBV4-1 | CASSQPGTGAGYTF
TRBJ2-7 | TRBV5-4 | CASSSRQGLKNEQYF
TRBJ2-4 | TRBV6-6 | CASSSLEGHKSDIQYF
TRBJ1-3 | TRBV6-1 | CASSDLLSGNTIYF
TRBJ1-3 | TRBV6-6 | CASGQAGGNTIYF
TRBJ1-2 | TRBV19 | CASTPGTGGYTF
TRBJ2-7 | TRBV7-5 | CVRSKTVYEQYF
TRBJ1-2 | TRBV27 | CASSSAGQGGYTF
TRBJ1-1 | TRBV10-3 | CAISSFNTEAFF
TRBJ2-7 | TRBV25-1 | CASSDLGPPYF
TRBJ1-4 | TRBV6-5 | CASSYFGRDNEKLFF
TRBJ2-7 | TRBV28 | CASSLGGLEIIEQYF
TRBJ2-3 | TRBV19 | CASSSAEGGGTDTQYF
TRBJ2-1 | TRBV19 | CASSRLAGDPRGEQFF
TRBJ2-2 | TRBV5-5 | CASSTGTANTGELFF
TRBJ2-7 | TRBV29-1 | CSVSLGLMKGEQYF
TRBJ2-1 | TRBV9 | CASSAQTVSYNEQFF
TRBJ1-3 | TRBV27 | CASSLSPGYPGNTIYF
TRBJ2-5 | TRBV9 | CASSVGPSVHQETQYF
TRBJ1-1 | TRBV19 | CASSTLSGTGITEAFF
TRBJ2-1 | TRBV7-6 | CASSLAPASGSNYNEQFF
TRBJ2-3 | TRBV10-1 | CASSDQAGVVDTQYF
TRBJ2-2 | TRBV10-1 | CASSESGAPKAGELFF
TRBJ2-3 | TRBV30 | CAWGTSGSLDTQYF
TRBJ1-5 | TRBV6-5 | CASSPYNSNQPQHF
TRBJ2-3 | TRBV5-1 | CASSSRDRVRDTQYF
TRBJ2-1 | TRBV7-3 | CASSPAALANEQFF
TRBJ1-1 | TRBV19 | CASMRRMNTEAFF
TRBJ1-1 | TRBV6-1 | CASSESPGNTEAFF
TRBJ1-1 | TRBV7-9 | CASRGGAETEAFF
TRBJ1-2 | TRBV30 | CAWGSDRGSGYTF
TRBJ2-7 | TRBV7-9 | CASSRGRGLLTSVPYEQYF
TRBJ2-3 | TRBV7-9 | CASSPSADTQYF
TRBJ2-1 | TRBV7-9 | CASSLSYNEQFF
TRBJ1-5 | TRBV5-1 | CASSPGHPNQPQHF
TRBJ2-7 | TRBV5-1 | CASSLERYEQYF
TRBJ2-7 | TRBV5-3 | CARSLETGAYEQYF
TRBJ2-6 | TRBV5-1 | CASSTGTPSSGANVLTF
TRBJ1-5 | TRBV7-2 | CASSYGGGNQPQHF
TRBJ2-2 | TRBV19 | CASSQGLGSPNTGELFF
TRBJ2-7 | TRBV11-2 | CASSSRQGMVALGGQYF
TRBJ2-3 | TRBV7-3 | CASSPTVARTDTQYF
TRBJ1-2 | TRBV28 | CASSFPGVITVDGYTF
TRBJ1-2 | TRBV30 | CAWSVAYGYTF